This TCR beta chain comes out of a study of blood T cells in healthy people across ages. Overall study findings and caveats: The study found more naive CD4+ cells and higher diversity in long-lived than aged donors.

Using a J-beta primer mix together with a sample-barcoded 5' primer, a second PCR was run for about 6 to 12 cycles. TCRdb reprocessed the 5' RACE reads via MiXCR and lists one record per CDR3 protein. The top ten hold about 10% of the sample, which has approximately 1.5 million distinct CDR3 sequences, 34% seen once. This clonotype was counted only a few times. The antigen remains undetermined. This TCR came from a woman aged 25-40 years in good health. Sequencing was carried out using blood.

The CDR3, as DNA: TGTGCCAGCAGTCCTAGCGGGGGGGCCGGTGAGCAGTTCTTC. Translating gives CASSPSGGAGEQFF. The V gene is TRBV12-3 or TRBV12-4, the J gene TRBJ2-1; 12 nucleotides align to TRBD2. The CDR3 extends over 14 amino acids. V lost 5 bases and J lost 9; bases outside the gene matches: 5.